This T cell receptor beta chain came from a study of shared clonotypes between healthy human individuals. The protocol was immunoSEQ multiplex PCR, while the TCRdb copy is restricted to in-frame clones and leaves out a portion. The data show roughly 650,000 clones, approximately 97% seen once. About this clone: The sample carries other DNA sequences with the same CDR3.

CDR1 SEHNR and CDR2 FQNEAQ come from the germline V gene (reference sequence). The V and J ends lost 1 base and 5 bases respectively, with 5 bases between them. The CDR3 has 12 residues. The rearrangement uses TRBV7-9 and TRBJ2-5; D is ambiguous. Sequences were obtained from naive CD4+ T cells sorted from blood. Subset: CD45RA+ positively selected. This sequence originates from a woman aged 30 to 39 in good health. The CDR3 DNA is TGTGCCAGCAGCTTAGTGTATGAGACCCAGTACTTC. Translated, it gives CASSLVYETQYF. Full variable domain (rest looked up from reference TRBV7-9 and TRBJ2-5): DTGVSQNPRHKITKRGQNVTFRCDPISEHNRLYWYRQTLGQGPEFLTYFQNEAQLEKSRLLSDRFSAERPKGSFSTLEIQRTEQGDSAMYLCASSLVYETQYFGPGTRLLVL.